The T cell receptor beta chain under discussion was sequenced for a study of blood T cell repertoires in COVID-19. For the study at large: The study drew acute and convalescent COVID-19 samples from the United States, Italy and Spain.

Trimming shortened V by 0 bases and J by 2 bases, and 14 bases separated the two germline ends. Germline V gives CDR1 SQVTM, CDR2 ANQGSEA. The CDR3 length is 15 residues. Original handling: Researchers report that nucleated cell counts were estimated from reference gene primer amplification. The repertoire was sequenced with immunoSEQ multiplex PCR; TCRdb's copy has only in-frame clones and lacks some. D and trimming come from the DNA, and the V and J calls and clone size come from that table. The sample shows 120,000 to 150,000 clones, around 81% of them seen only once. The table lists this clone with a few counts.

This sequence originates from a man aged 55 to 70 with active or convalescent COVID-19. The gene calls are TRBV29-1 and TRBJ2-7, with a possible D match to TRBD2 (5 bases). Sequencing was done on a sample of peripheral blood. The CDR3 bases are TGCAGCGTTGAAGATCGAGGGAAAGGTCCCTACGAGCAGTACTTC. As protein: CSVEDRGKGPYEQYF.